The next 15 T cell receptor beta chains were all read from a single sample in a study of blood T cell repertoires in COVID-19. TCRdb's table, derived via immunoSEQ multiplex PCR, lists solely in-frame clones and lacks some. Of 300,000 to 350,000 clones in the sample, over 80% were seen once. What was sequenced was peripheral blood. All receptors come from a man younger than 40 with COVID-19, enrolled during active disease.

The gene calls are TRBV10-3 and TRBJ2-3; 16 bases agree with TRBD2. CDR1 is ENHRY, CDR2 SYGVKD, per germline. The CDR3 has 18 amino acids. The ends lost 7 bases at V and 0 bases at J; junction bases unmatched: 7. CDR3 nucleotides: TGTGCCATCAAAGCGGGACTAGCGGGGGGGTTCAGCACAGATACGCAGTATTTT. Its protein product is CAIKAGLAGGFSTDTQYF.

The V and J genes are TRBV10-2 and TRBJ2-3; 9 positions match TRBD1. Trimming removed 0 bases from V and 5 bases from J; junction bases left unmatched: 3. CDR1 and CDR2 (germline): WSHSY, SAAADI. CDR3 length equals 15 residues. CDR3: CASSESGTGLDTQYF. CDR3 sequence (DNA): TGCGCCAGCAGTGAGTCCGGGACAGGGTTAGATACGCAGTATTTT.

This chain uses TRBV6-6 with TRBJ1-2, with 10 bases matching TRBD1. The junction had 2 bases not matched to a gene; V was cut back by 0 bases and J by 4 bases. The CDR3 is 15 residues long. Germline V lookup: CDR1 MNHNY, CDR2 SVGAGI (reference sequence). The CDR3 here is CASSYSDRGSYGYTF. Here the CDR3 DNA reads TGTGCCAGCAGTTACTCGGACAGGGGGAGCTATGGCTACACCTTC.

The CDR3 loop is CASSLAFTGAQETQYF. The CDR3, as DNA: TGTGCCAGCAGCTTGGCCTTCACAGGGGCCCAAGAGACCCAGTACTTC. The V and J genes are TRBV5-5 and TRBJ2-5, with 7 bases aligning to TRBD1. V was pared by 0 bases and J by 1 base, with 6 bases of the junction left unmatched. Germline values: CDR1 SGHKS, CDR2 YYEKEE (reference sequence). This CDR3 contains 16 residues.

The CDR3, as DNA: TGCGCCAGCAGCTTGAACGCAGGGGTCGAATCGTACGAGCAGTACTTC. Translating it yields CASSLNAGVESYEQYF. The chain links TRBV5-1 to TRBJ2-7, with TRBD1 as a possible D gene (6 bases). The CDR3 is 16 residues long. Germline CDR1 SGHRS, CDR2 YFSETQ. V dropped 1 base and J dropped 4 bases, with 18 bases sitting between them. The full variable domain, completed using reference TRBV5-1 and TRBJ2-7, is KAGVTQTPRYLIKTRGQQVTLSCSPISGHRSVSWYQQTPGQGLQFLFEYFSETQRNKGNFPGRFSGRQFSNSRSEMNVSTLELGDSALYLCASSLNAGVESYEQYFGPGTRLTVT.

This clone has a single count. The chain is built from TRBV7-9 and TRBJ2-1, with D possibly TRBD2 on 6 matching bases. V shed 7 bases and J shed 2 bases, with 18 bases lying between them. The CDR3 totals 16 residues. CDR1 is SEHNR, CDR2 FQNEAQ, per germline (reference sequence). The CDR3 region is CASNPSGTRTYNEQFF. CDR3 nucleotides: TGTGCCAGCAACCCATCCGGGACTCGAACCTACAATGAGCAGTTCTTC.

This clone was recorded once. The CDR3 reads CASKDRVDSNQPQHF. The CDR3 DNA is TGTGCCAGTAAAGACAGGGTTGATAGCAATCAGCCCCAGCATTTT. The V call is TRBV6-5, the J call TRBJ1-5, with 7 positions matching TRBD1. The germline V gene has CDR1 MNHEY and CDR2 SVGAGI. V trimming: 9 bases; J trimming: 0 bases; junction bases outside the gene matches: 8. The CDR3 loop spans 15 amino acids.

This clone turned up a few times. The chain is built from TRBV5-1 and TRBJ1-1, with TRBD1 matching 7 bases. With V trimmed by 3 bases and J by 1 base, 6 bases remained unmatched. Germline V gene sequence: CDR1 SGHRS, CDR2 YFSETQ. CDR3 length equals 15 residues. Written as DNA, the CDR3 is TGCGCCAGCAGCTCGAACTCAGGGGGGAACACTGAAGCTTTCTTT. Translated, it gives CASSSNSGGNTEAFF.

The genes are TRBV3-1 (or the pseudogene TRBV3-2) and TRBJ1-3; TRBD1 matches 8 bases. CDR1 is LGHDT, CDR2 YNNKEL, per germline (reference sequence). Trimming removed 1 base from V and 4 bases from J; junction bases left unmatched: 3. The CDR3 has 15 amino acids. The CDR3 sequence: CASSQARTGGNTIYF. The DNA of the CDR3 is TGTGCCAGCAGCCAAGCTCGGACAGGGGGAAACACCATATATTTT.

V and J are TRBV5-6 and TRBJ1-3; no reliable D call. Trimming took 0 bases from V and 0 from J, leaving 7 bases between them. The germline CDR1 and CDR2 sequences are SGHDT and YYEEEE. This CDR3 comprises 15 residues. The CDR3 reads CASSLALYSGNTIYF. Written as DNA, the CDR3 is TGTGCCAGCAGCTTGGCGCTCTACTCTGGAAACACCATATATTTT.

Here the CDR3 DNA reads TGTGCCAGCAGCTTGGGGTGGGGACTTAACACTGAAGCTTTCTTT. Its translation: CASSLGWGLNTEAFF. The chain has TRBV5-6 and TRBJ1-1; a weak D match, TRBD1 (5 bases). CDR1 and CDR2 from the germline V gene are SGHDT and YYEEEE. This CDR3 spans 15 amino acids. Trimming shortened V by 0 bases and J by 2 bases, and 11 bases separated the two germline ends.

This clone was recorded once. The chain joins TRBV6-1 to TRBJ1-4; TRBD1 matches 7 bases. This CDR3 contains 16 residues. The germline V gene encodes CDR1 MNHNS and CDR2 SASEGT. Germline trimming cut 1 base from V and 8 bases from J; bases unmatched to any gene: 10. CDR3 in amino acids: CASSEVMGQGGEKLFF. The CDR3 DNA follows: TGTGCCAGCAGTGAAGTCATGGGGCAGGGGGGCGAAAAACTGTTTTTT.

The rearrangement links TRBV11-2 to TRBJ2-7, with 8 bases that match TRBD1. The V gene's germline CDR1 is SGHAT and CDR2 FQNNGV. The V gene end was trimmed by 0 bases and the J gene end by 3 bases; junction bases not matched to a gene: 19. CDR3 length equals 20 residues. CDR3 loop: CASSLEEKDRVFKPNYEQYF. CDR3 nucleotide sequence: TGTGCCAGCAGCTTAGAAGAGAAGGACAGGGTTTTCAAGCCCAACTACGAGCAGTACTTC. Full variable domain (rest looked up from reference TRBV11-2 and TRBJ2-7): EAGVAQSPRYKIIEKRQSVAFWCNPISGHATLYWYQQILGQGPKLLIQFQNNGVVDDSQLPKDRFSAERLKGVDSTLKIQPAKLEDSAVYLCASSLEEKDRVFKPNYEQYFGPGTRLTVT.

V usage is TRBV2 and J usage is TRBJ2-7, with 8 bases aligning to TRBD1. The CDR3 is 15 amino acids. J lost 2 bases, V lost 6 bases, and 9 bases had no gene match. CDR1 SNHLY and CDR2 FYNNEI come from the germline V gene. CDR3 in amino acids: CASSLRTGSAYEQYF. The CDR3 nucleotides read TGTGCCAGCAGCCTAAGGACAGGGAGCGCCTACGAGCAGTACTTC.

The rearrangement links TRBV9 to TRBJ1-2, with D tentatively TRBD1 (6 bases). Germline V gene sequence: CDR1 SGDLS, CDR2 YYNGEE. Trimming shortened V by 0 bases and J by 0 bases, and 12 bases separated the two germline ends. CDR3 length: 16 amino acids. CDR3 nucleotides: TGTGCCAGCAGCGTAGACCCGGACAGAGCTAACTATGGCTACACCTTC. Translated, it gives CASSVDPDRANYGYTF.